The 20 T cell receptor beta chains presented below share a single source sample, sequenced in a study of T cells after yellow fever vaccination. TCRdb passed the 5' RACE reads through MiXCR, listing each CDR3 protein once. The data hold 150,000 or so distinct CDR3 sequences, with 9.3% observed a single time. The input for sequencing was CD8+ T cells sorted from PBMCs, taken 45 days after the yellow fever booster vaccination. These receptors were obtained from a man between 18 and 29 years old who received the YFV17D yellow fever vaccine.

This clonotype has at least ten counts. The rearrangement joins TRBV29-1 to TRBJ2-7; D might be TRBD1 (5 bases). V lost 3 bases to trimming and J lost 2 bases, with 8 bases between them. The CDR3 totals 12 residues. Germline assignment: CDR1 SQVTM and CDR2 ANQGSEA. The CDR3 region is CSVEGPTYEQYF. DNA of the CDR3: TGCAGCGTTGAGGGGCCCACCTACGAGCAGTACTTC.

Ten or more counts support this clonotype. The chain carries TRBV27 and TRBJ2-5; 7 nucleotides line up with TRBD1. From germline, CDR1 is MNHEY and CDR2 SMNVEV (reference sequence). V lost 4 bases to trimming and J lost 5 bases; unmatched junction nucleotides: 19. There are 18 residues in the CDR3. The CDR3 bases are TGTGCCAGCAGTTCAACCCGGGACAGCCGCAATTCAGCGGAGACCCAGTACTTC. Translated, it gives CASSSTRDSRNSAETQYF.

The rearrangement joins TRBV20-1 to TRBJ1-5; D gene uncertain. The CDR3 sequence is 14 residues long. From germline, CDR1 is DFQATT and CDR2 SNEGSKA (reference sequence). Between the trimmed V and J ends, which lost 0 bases and 0 bases, there was a span of 6 bases. This CDR3 reads CSARDPPSNQPQHF. The CDR3 DNA reads as TGCAGTGCTAGAGATCCCCCTAGCAATCAGCCCCAGCATTTT.

This CDR3 reads CASSLPGYHQPQHF. The CDR3 nucleotides are TGTGCCAGCAGCCTCCCGGGGTATCATCAGCCCCAGCATTTT. The chain couples TRBV2 to TRBJ1-5; D is unresolved. This CDR3 spans 14 amino acids. Germline assignment: CDR1 SNHLY and CDR2 FYNNEI. V gave up 6 bases and J gave up 5 bases, with 14 bases separating them.

The chain employs TRBV12-3 or TRBV12-4 and TRBJ1-5, with D perhaps matching TRBD1 (5 bases). This CDR3 spans 15 amino acids. Between the trimmed V and J ends, which lost 6 bases and 2 bases, there was a span of 14 bases. CDR3 DNA sequence: TGTGCCAGCAGACCCGGGGGTTTGGGCAATCAGCCCCAGCATTTT. Residues: CASRPGGLGNQPQHF.

The rearrangement links TRBV15 to TRBJ2-5, with D uncertain. The CDR3 runs 14 residues. Per the germline V gene, CDR1 is LNHNV and CDR2 is YYDKDF (reference sequence). Trimming removed 5 bases from V and 7 bases from J, with 17 bases in between. The CDR3 DNA sequence: TGTGCCACCAGCCCCCGCGTGGGCGCAGGGACCCAGTACTTC. It is translated as CATSPRVGAGTQYF.

This clonotype appeared a few times. The chain has TRBV5-5 and TRBJ2-4; D is unresolved. Looked up from germline, CDR1 is SGHKS and CDR2 is YYEKEE (reference sequence). The CDR3 is 17 amino acids. V lost 2 bases and J lost 0, with 15 bases in between. This chain's CDR3 is CASSFKTRRRAKNIQYF. The CDR3, as DNA: TGTGCCAGCAGCTTCAAAACCCGCCGGAGAGCCAAAAACATTCAGTACTTC.

V gene TRBV10-3 combines with J gene TRBJ2-1; 7 nucleotides agree with TRBD2. The CDR3 runs 16 residues. J gave up 7 bases and V 6 bases, and 15 bases lay outside the gene matches. CDR1 and CDR2 from the germline V gene are ENHRY and SYGVKD. This chain's CDR3 is CAISDIGAGVPNEQFF. CDR3 DNA sequence: TGTGCCATCAGCGACATCGGGGCGGGGGTACCTAATGAGCAGTTCTTC.

The gene calls are TRBV4-3 and TRBJ1-1, with D uncertain. CDR1 and CDR2 (germline): LGHNA, YSLEER. CDR3 length equals 15 residues. V gave up 4 bases and J gave up 3 bases, with 15 bases separating them. The chain's CDR3 is CASSRGESLYTEAFF. The CDR3 coding sequence is TGCGCCAGCAGCCGAGGAGAAAGCCTATACACTGAAGCTTTCTTT.

This clonotype was found a few times. The chain recombines TRBV27 with TRBJ2-7, with D possibly being TRBD1 or TRBD2 (5 bases each). Germline CDR1 is MNHEY and CDR2 is SMNVEV (reference sequence). The V gene lost 4 bases and the J gene lost 4 bases, with 17 bases spanning the gap. There are 15 residues in the CDR3. The CDR3 coding sequence is TGTGCCAGCAGTTCCCCGGGACCTAGGAGGTACGAGCAGTACGTC. It translates to CASSSPGPRRYEQYV.

J is TRBJ1-1 and V is TRBV7-9; no definite D call. Germline V lookup: CDR1 SEHNR, CDR2 FQNEAQ (reference sequence). The CDR3 has 14 residues. V lost 1 base, J lost 3 bases, and 9 bases lay in between. CDR3: CASSLVRVHTEAFF. CDR3 sequence (DNA): TGTGCCAGCAGCTTAGTAAGGGTACACACTGAAGCTTTCTTT. The whole variable domain, remainder taken from reference TRBV7-9 and TRBJ1-1, is DTGVSQNPRHKITKRGQNVTFRCDPISEHNRLYWYRQTLGQGPEFLTYFQNEAQLEKSRLLSDRFSAERPKGSFSTLEIQRTEQGDSAMYLCASSLVRVHTEAFFGQGTRLTVV.

This clonotype appeared a few times. CDR3 sequence: CASSFPLGGQETQYF. Here the CDR3 DNA reads TGTGCCAGCAGCTTCCCGCTTGGGGGCCAAGAGACCCAGTACTTC. The J gene is TRBJ2-5, the V gene TRBV7-3; D is tentatively TRBD1 or TRBD2 (5 bases each). V lost 3 bases, J lost 1 base, and 12 bases lay in between. CDR1 SGHTA and CDR2 FQGTGA come from the germline V gene. The CDR3 totals 15 residues.

V is TRBV7-8 and J is TRBJ2-5; either TRBD1 or TRBD2 may supply D (5 bases each). Germline CDR1 SGHVS, CDR2 FQNEAQ. CDR3 size: 16 residues. V lost 5 bases and J 5 bases, leaving 21 bases between the germline ends. CDR3 sequence: CASSPPAAGATETQYF. As DNA, the CDR3 is TGTGCCAGCAGCCCCCCCGCCGCCGGGGCCACGGAGACCCAGTACTTC.

This clonotype was counted only a few times. This chain connects TRBV12-3 or TRBV12-4 to TRBJ1-2, with a possible D match to TRBD1 (6 bases). The CDR3 length is 12 residues. The V end lost 7 bases, the J end lost 8 bases, and 14 bases lay between the germline ends. The CDR3 loop is CASTRGGEGYTF. The DNA of the CDR3 is TGTGCCAGCACCCGAGGGGGTGAGGGCTACACCTTC.

This clonotype was counted only a few times. One end of the junction varies from germline; a read error may be responsible. V is TRBV7-9 and J is TRBJ1-2; 7 nucleotides line up with TRBD1. The CDR3 runs to 16 residues. Germline values: CDR1 SEHNR, CDR2 FQNEAQ (reference sequence). CDR3 bases: TGTGCCAGCAGCGACGGTGGACAGGAATTTAACTATGGATACACCTTC. Translating it yields CASSDGGQEFNYGYTF.

This clonotype was picked up a small number of times. V gene TRBV6-2 or TRBV6-3 combines with J gene TRBJ2-5, with 11 bases aligning to TRBD1. The CDR3 is 17 amino acids. Germline V gene sequence: CDR1 MNHEY, CDR2 SVGEGT. The junction had 4 bases not matched to a gene; V was cut back by 0 bases and J by 1 base. The CDR3 DNA reads as TGTGCCAGCAGTTACTCCCGGGACAGGGGGATCCAAGAGACCCAGTACTTC. This translates into CASSYSRDRGIQETQYF.

This clonotype was seen only a few times. The chain joins TRBV7-3 to TRBJ1-5; D may be TRBD1 (5 bases). This CDR3 comprises 18 residues. CDR1 and CDR2 from the germline V gene are SGHTA and FQGTGA. V lost 0 bases and J 5 bases, leaving 20 bases between the germline ends. The CDR3 loop is CASSLTYLCWGDYQPQHF. CDR3 in DNA: TGTGCCAGCAGCTTAACGTATCTTTGTTGGGGGGATTATCAGCCCCAGCATTTT.

This clonotype occurred a few times. V is TRBV7-9 and J is TRBJ1-2; D gene unclear. Germline V lookup: CDR1 SEHNR, CDR2 FQNEAQ (reference sequence). The V gene lost 2 bases and the J gene lost 3 bases, with 13 bases spanning the gap. The CDR3 sequence is 15 residues long. The CDR3, as DNA: TGTGCCAGCAGCTTATCGGAGATTTTTTACTATGGCTACACCTTC. Residues: CASSLSEIFYYGYTF.

This clonotype came up many times. DNA of the CDR3: TGTGCCAGCTCCTCCGTGGGTGGCTACACCTTC. Translation: CASSSVGGYTF. V and J are TRBV4-2 and TRBJ1-2, with unresolved D. Germline CDR1 and CDR2: LGHNA and YNFKEQ. CDR3 size: 11 residues. Trimming stripped 8 bases from V and 7 bases from J, with 11 bases between.

This clonotype appeared many times. The rearrangement uses TRBV20-1 and TRBJ1-2; D unresolved. Germline values: CDR1 DFQATT, CDR2 SNEGSKA (reference sequence). This CDR3 contains 13 residues. V lost 3 bases and J lost 5, with 13 bases in between. The CDR3 nucleotides are TGCAGTGCTAGGTCTCTGACGGAATATGGCTACACCTTC. Protein: CSARSLTEYGYTF.